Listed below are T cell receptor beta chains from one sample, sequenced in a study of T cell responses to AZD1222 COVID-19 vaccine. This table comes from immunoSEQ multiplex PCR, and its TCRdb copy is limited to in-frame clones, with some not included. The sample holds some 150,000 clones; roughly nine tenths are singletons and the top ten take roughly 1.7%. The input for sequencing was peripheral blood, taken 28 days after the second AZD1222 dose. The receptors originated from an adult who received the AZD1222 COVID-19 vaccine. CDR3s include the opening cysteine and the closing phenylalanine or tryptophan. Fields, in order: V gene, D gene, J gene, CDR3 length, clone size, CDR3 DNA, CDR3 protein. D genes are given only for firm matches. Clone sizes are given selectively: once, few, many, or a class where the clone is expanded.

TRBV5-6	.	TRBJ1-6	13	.	TGTGCCAGCAGCTTGACCGAAAATTCACCCCTCCACTTT	CASSLTENSPLHF
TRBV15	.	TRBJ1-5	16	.	TGTGCCACCAGCAGAGCCCGGGGATTAAGCAATCAGCCCCAGCATTTT	CATSRARGLSNQPQHF
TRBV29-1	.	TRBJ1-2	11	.	TGCAGCGGATTTGTCCGCTATGGCTACACCTTC	CSGFVRYGYTF
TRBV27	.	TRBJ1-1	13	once	TGTGCCAGCAGTTTAGAAGGGGCCGGTGAAGCTTTCTTT	CASSLEGAGEAFF
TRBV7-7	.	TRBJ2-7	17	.	TGTGCCAGCAGTCCTTTCCCCGAGGGACCGAGACACTACGAGCAGTACTTC	CASSPFPEGPRHYEQYF
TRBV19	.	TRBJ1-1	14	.	TGTGCCAGTACCATATACGTCGGGGTCACTGAAGCTTTCTTT	CASTIYVGVTEAFF
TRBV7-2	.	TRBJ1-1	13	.	TGTGCCAGCAGCTCCGGACAGAACCGTGAAGCTTTCTTT	CASSSGQNREAFF
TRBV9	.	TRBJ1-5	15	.	TGTGCCAGCAGCGCCAGCTACCTTAGCAATCAGCCCCAGCATTTT	CASSASYLSNQPQHF
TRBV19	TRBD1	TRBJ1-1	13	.	TGTGCCAGTAGTATGGTCGGACAGGGGGACGCTTTCTTT	CASSMVGQGDAFF
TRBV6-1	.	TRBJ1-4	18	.	TGTGCCAGCAGTGAAGCGGGAATCGGCTGGAGTAGTGCTGAAAAACTGTTTTTT	CASSEAGIGWSSAEKLFF
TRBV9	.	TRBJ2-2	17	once	TGTGCCAGCAGCCCCCTCGGGACCGGGCTATCTGGCGGGGAGCTGTTTTTT	CASSPLGTGLSGGELFF
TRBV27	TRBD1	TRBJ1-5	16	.	TGTGCCAGCAGTTTAACCGGGACAGGGGGGAATCAGCCCCAGCATTTT	CASSLTGTGGNQPQHF
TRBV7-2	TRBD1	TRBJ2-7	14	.	TGTGCCAGCAGCTTAGGTCGACAGGGTAACGAGCAGTACTTC	CASSLGRQGNEQYF
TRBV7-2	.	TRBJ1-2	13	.	TGTGCCAGCAGCTTAAGGGGTGAATATGGCTACACCTTC	CASSLRGEYGYTF
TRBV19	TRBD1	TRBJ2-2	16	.	TGTGCCAGTAGGAACCGGGACAGGGATTACAGCGGGGAGCTGTTTTTT	CASRNRDRDYSGELFF
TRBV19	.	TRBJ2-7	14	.	TGTGCCAGTAGTATATCGGCAGTCCTCTACGAGCAGTACTTC	CASSISAVLYEQYF
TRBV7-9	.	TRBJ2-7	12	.	TGTGCCAGCAGCCGTGAGGAGGGCTCTAAGTACTTC	CASSREEGSKYF
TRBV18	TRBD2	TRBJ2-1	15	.	TGTGCCAGCTCACCGGGGGAGGGCCTGGGGGAGAAGCAGTTCTTC	CASSPGEGLGEKQFF
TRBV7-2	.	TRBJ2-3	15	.	TGTGCCAGCAGCTTAGTGGTCAGTAGCACAGATACGCAGTATTTT	CASSLVVSSTDTQYF
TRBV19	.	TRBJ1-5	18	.	TGTGCCAGTAGTCTCCTTGAGGGCACAGGGAGGGGCAATCAGCCCCAGCATTTT	CASSLLEGTGRGNQPQHF
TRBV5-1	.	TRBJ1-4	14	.	TGCGCCAGCCGCCTGGGGGTGTCTTATGAAAAACTGTTTTTT	CASRLGVSYEKLFF
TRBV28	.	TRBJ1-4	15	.	TGTGCCAGCAGCCAAGTGGGAGCTCAGGGTGAAAAACTGTTTTTT	CASSQVGAQGEKLFF
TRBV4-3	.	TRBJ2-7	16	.	TGCGCCAGCAGCCAAGAGGGGGGACACGGGAACCGCGAGCAGTACTTC	CASSQEGGHGNREQYF
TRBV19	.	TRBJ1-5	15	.	TGTGCCAGTAGTATAGATTGGGGGACACGTGAGCCCCAGCATTTT	CASSIDWGTREPQHF
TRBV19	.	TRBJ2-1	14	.	TGTGCCAGTTCGAGGTCCGGACCGAGGTATGAGCAGTTCTTC	CASSRSGPRYEQFF
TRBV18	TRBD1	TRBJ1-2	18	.	TGTGCCAGCTCACCACCGGGACAGGGACAACACCCACACTATGGCTACACCTTC	CASSPPGQGQHPHYGYTF
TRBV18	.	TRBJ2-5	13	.	TGTGCCAGCTCACCACTTGCCTATGAGACCCAGTACTTC	CASSPLAYETQYF
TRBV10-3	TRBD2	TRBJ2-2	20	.	TGTGCCATCAGTCCGGGACTAGCGAGCACCTTGAGCGCGAACACCGGGGAGCTGTTTTTT	CAISPGLASTLSANTGELFF
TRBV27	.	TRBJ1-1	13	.	TGTGCCAGCAGCCCGACAGGGAACACTGAAGCTTTCTTT	CASSPTGNTEAFF
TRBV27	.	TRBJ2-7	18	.	TGTGCCAGCTCAAAAGGGGCAGGGCGAAGGGTTGTGGGATCGAAGCAGTACTTC	CASSKGAGRRVVGSKQYF
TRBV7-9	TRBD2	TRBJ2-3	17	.	TGTGCCAGCAGCTTCCCCCCTAGCGGGATCGGAGGAGATACGCAGTATTTT	CASSFPPSGIGGDTQYF
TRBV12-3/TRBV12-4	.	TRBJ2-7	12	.	TGTGCCAGCAGTTGGCAGGCAAACGAGCAGTACTTC	CASSWQANEQYF
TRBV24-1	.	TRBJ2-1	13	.	TGTGCCACCAGTGATGTGCTTAGTAGGCCACAGTTCTTC	CATSDVLSRPQFF
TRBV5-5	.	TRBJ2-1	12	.	TGTGCCAGCAGCTTGGGAGGGAATGAGCAGTTCTTC	CASSLGGNEQFF
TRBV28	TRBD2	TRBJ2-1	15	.	TGTGCCAGCAGTTGGGGCCCACTAGCGCCTGATGAGCAGTTCTTC	CASSWGPLAPDEQFF
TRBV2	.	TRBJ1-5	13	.	TGTGCCAGCAGTGAACAGTGGAATCAGCCCCAGCATTTT	CASSEQWNQPQHF
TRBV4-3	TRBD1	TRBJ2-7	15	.	TGCGCCAGCAGCCAGGTTTGGGACAGCACCTACGAGCAGTACTTC	CASSQVWDSTYEQYF
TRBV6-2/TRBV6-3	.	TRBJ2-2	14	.	TGTGCCAGCAGTGCCCGCGTTCCCACCGGGGAGCTGTTTTTT	CASSARVPTGELFF
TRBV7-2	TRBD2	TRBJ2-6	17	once	TGTGCCAGCAGCACGCGGACTAGCGGCTCTGGGGCCAACGTCCTGACTTTC	CASSTRTSGSGANVLTF
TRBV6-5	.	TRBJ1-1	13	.	TGTGCCAGCAACGAGCAGGGGAACACTGAAGCTTTCTTT	CASNEQGNTEAFF
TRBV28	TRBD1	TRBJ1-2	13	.	TGTGCCAGCACTCACGAGCCGGACAGGGGCTACACCTTC	CASTHEPDRGYTF
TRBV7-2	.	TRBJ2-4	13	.	TGTGCCAGCAGCTTAGGGGATTGGGACATTCAGTACTTC	CASSLGDWDIQYF
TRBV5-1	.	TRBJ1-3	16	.	TGCGCCAGCGGGCCGGGGCAGGCGAGCTCTGGAAACACCATATATTTT	CASGPGQASSGNTIYF
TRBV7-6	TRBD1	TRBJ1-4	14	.	TGTGCCAGCAGCTTAGATCTCGGACAGGGGGAACTGTTTTTT	CASSLDLGQGELFF
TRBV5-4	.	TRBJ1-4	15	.	TGTGCCAGCAGCTTGGGGGGGACAACTAATGAAAAACTGTTTTTT	CASSLGGTTNEKLFF
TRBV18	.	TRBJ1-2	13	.	TGTGCCAGCTCACCCAGGACAGCCGATGGCTACACCTTC	CASSPRTADGYTF
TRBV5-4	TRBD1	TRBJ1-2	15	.	TGTGCCAGCAGTTCCGGACAGGGCCAGTACTATGGCTACACCTTC	CASSSGQGQYYGYTF
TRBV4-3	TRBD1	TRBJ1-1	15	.	TGCGCCAGCAGCCTAGGGACAGGAAAGGGCACTGAAGCTTTCTTT	CASSLGTGKGTEAFF
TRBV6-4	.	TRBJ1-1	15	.	TGTGCCAGCAGACCTAACCCTTCTATGAACACTGAAGCTTTCTTT	CASRPNPSMNTEAFF
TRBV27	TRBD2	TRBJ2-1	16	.	TGTGCCAGCAACCGAGCGGGAGTCCTAAGCGGCAATGAGCAGTTCTTC	CASNRAGVLSGNEQFF
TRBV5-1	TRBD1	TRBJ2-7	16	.	TGCGCCAGCAGCGGCAGACAGGGGGCGATGTCCTACGAGCAGTACTTC	CASSGRQGAMSYEQYF
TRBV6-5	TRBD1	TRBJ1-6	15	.	TGTGCCAGCAGTCGAACGGACAGGGATAATTCACCCCTCCACTTT	CASSRTDRDNSPLHF
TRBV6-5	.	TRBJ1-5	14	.	TGTGCCAGCAACCTCCTCTTAGGGAATCAGCCCCAGCATTTT	CASNLLLGNQPQHF
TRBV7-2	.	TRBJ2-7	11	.	TGTGCCAGCAGCCCATCCTACGAGCAGTACTTC	CASSPSYEQYF
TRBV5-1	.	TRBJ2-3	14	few	TGCGCCAGCACTCTCCGGGACATCACAGATACGCAGTATTTT	CASTLRDITDTQYF
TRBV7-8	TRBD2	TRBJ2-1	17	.	TGTGCCAGCAGCCCGGCGCCAGCGGGAGTTCTGGTCGCTGAGCAGTTCTTC	CASSPAPAGVLVAEQFF
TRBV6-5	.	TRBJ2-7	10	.	TGTGCCAGCTCTGGTTACGAGCAGTACTTC	CASSGYEQYF